The 9 T cell receptor beta chains below all came from one sample that was sequenced in a study of OX40 agonist ivuxolimab in advanced cancers. TCRdb's copy holds only in-frame clones and misses some; the assay was immunoSEQ multiplex PCR. The sample lists roughly 58,000 clones; around nine tenths were seen once. The input for sequencing was CD4+ or CD8+ T cells sorted from blood, taken in a trial of the OX40 agonist ivuxolimab. All receptors derive from an adult with an advanced solid tumor such as melanoma, head and neck, liver or kidney cancer.

The rearrangement uses TRBV19 and TRBJ1-1, with 9 bases lining up with TRBD1. The V gene's germline CDR1 is LNHDA and CDR2 SQIVND (reference sequence). The J segment lost 1 base and the V segment lost 6 bases, leaving 3 bases of the junction unmatched. This CDR3 has 14 amino acids. The CDR3 nucleotides are TGTGCCAGTAGGAACAGGGGGCAGAACACTGAAGCTTTCTTT. This sequence encodes CASRNRGQNTEAFF.

The V call is TRBV19, the J call TRBJ2-2; tentatively, D is TRBD2 (6 bases). Trimming left V 4 bases short and J 7 bases short, with 13 bases between. Germline V gene sequence: CDR1 LNHDA, CDR2 SQIVND (reference sequence). The CDR3 is made up of 14 amino acids. CDR3 sequence: CASSTLAPSGELFF. CDR3 in DNA: TGTGCCAGTAGTACTCTAGCGCCGAGCGGGGAGCTGTTTTTT.

This rearrangement joins TRBV20-1 to TRBJ2-3; D uncertain. V shed 2 bases and J shed 5 bases, with 5 bases lying between them. The CDR3 covers 11 residues. CDR1 DFQATT and CDR2 SNEGSKA come from the germline V gene (reference sequence). The DNA of the CDR3 is TGCAGTGCTAGACTGGGAGATACGCAGTATTTT. Its translation: CSARLGDTQYF.

The V and J genes are TRBV6-6 and TRBJ1-5; TRBD1 might be the D (6 bases). The CDR3 is 16 amino acids. CDR1 and CDR2 (germline): MNHNY, SVGAGI (reference sequence). Trimming cost V 5 bases and J 3 bases, with 17 bases left between them. CDR3 sequence reads: CASSPWGGPYNQPQHF. The DNA of the CDR3 is TGTGCCAGCAGTCCCTGGGGGGGGCCCTACAATCAGCCCCAGCATTTT.

The chain recombines TRBV18 with TRBJ1-5; no clear D gene. V lost 6 bases, J lost 0 bases, and 6 bases lay in between. Germline CDR1 and CDR2: KGHSH and LQKENI. The CDR3 extends over 13 amino acids. CDR3 DNA sequence: TGTGCCAGCTCCCCCGATAGCAATCAGCCCCAGCATTTT. Its protein is CASSPDSNQPQHF.

The rearrangement uses TRBV21-1 and TRBJ2-7; the DNA was not compared with TRBD1, the D call given in the table. TRBV21-1 corresponds to a pseudogene. CDR3 size: 14 residues. The CDR3, as DNA: TGTGCCAGCAGCAAAGAGTGTGGGCCCCGCGAGCAGTACTTC. It is translated as CASSKECGPREQYF.

V usage is TRBV6-5 and J usage is TRBJ2-7; perhaps D is TRBD1 or TRBD2 (5 bases each). CDR3 length: 13 amino acids. V was pared by 6 bases and J by 5 bases, with 14 bases between. Germline CDR1 reads MNHEY; CDR2 reads SVGAGI. CDR3 DNA: TGTGCCAGCAGCCCGGTTGGGACCCACGAGCAGTACTTC. It encodes CASSPVGTHEQYF.

The chain has TRBV5-8 and TRBJ1-2, with D hard to call. CDR1 SGHTS and CDR2 YDEGEE come from the germline V gene. The CDR3 sequence is 14 residues long. Trimming shortened V by 3 bases and J by 1 base, and 10 bases separated the two germline ends. The CDR3 DNA sequence: TGTGCCAGCAGCTACGGACGGAATAACTATGGCTACACCTTC. It codes for CASSYGRNNYGYTF.

The chain uses TRBV7-3 and TRBJ2-1; 14 bases fit TRBD2. The CDR3 totals 14 residues. CDR1 is SGHTA, CDR2 FQGTGA, per germline. V lost 3 bases, J lost 9 bases, and 1 base stayed unmatched. CDR3 amino acids: CASSLGLAGAEQFF. CDR3 DNA: TGTGCCAGCAGCTTGGGACTAGCGGGAGCTGAGCAGTTCTTC.